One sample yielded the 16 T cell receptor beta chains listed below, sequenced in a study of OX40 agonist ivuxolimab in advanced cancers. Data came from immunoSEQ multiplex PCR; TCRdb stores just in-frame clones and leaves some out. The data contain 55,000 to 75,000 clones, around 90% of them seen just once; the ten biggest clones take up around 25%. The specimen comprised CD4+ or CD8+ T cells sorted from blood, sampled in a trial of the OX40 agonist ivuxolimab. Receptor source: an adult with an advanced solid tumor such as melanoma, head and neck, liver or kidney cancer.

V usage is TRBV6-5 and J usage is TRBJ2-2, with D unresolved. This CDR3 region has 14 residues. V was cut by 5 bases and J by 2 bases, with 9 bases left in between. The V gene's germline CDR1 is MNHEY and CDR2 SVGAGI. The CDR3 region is CASSAPPNTGELFF. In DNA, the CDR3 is TGTGCCAGCAGTGCCCCTCCAAACACCGGGGAGCTGTTTTTT.

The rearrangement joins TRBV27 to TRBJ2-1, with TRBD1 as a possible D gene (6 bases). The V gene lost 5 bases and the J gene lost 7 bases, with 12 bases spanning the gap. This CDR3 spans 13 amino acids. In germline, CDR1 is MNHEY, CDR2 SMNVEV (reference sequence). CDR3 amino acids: CASSPDSFNEQFF. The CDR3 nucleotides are TGTGCCAGCAGTCCGGACAGTTTTAATGAGCAGTTCTTC.

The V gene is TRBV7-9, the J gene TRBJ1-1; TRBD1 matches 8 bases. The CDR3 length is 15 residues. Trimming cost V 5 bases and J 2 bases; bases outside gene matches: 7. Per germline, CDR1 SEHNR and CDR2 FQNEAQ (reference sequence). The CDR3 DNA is TGTGCCAGCAGCCCCCCGGACAGGGCTAACACTGAAGCTTTCTTT. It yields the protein CASSPPDRANTEAFF.

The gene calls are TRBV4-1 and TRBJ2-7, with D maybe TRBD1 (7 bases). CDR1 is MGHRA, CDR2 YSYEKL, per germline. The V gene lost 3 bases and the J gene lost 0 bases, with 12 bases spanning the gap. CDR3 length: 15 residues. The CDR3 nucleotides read TGCGCCAGCAGCCAGCAGGGGGGCAGCTCCTACGAGCAGTACTTC. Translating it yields CASSQQGGSSYEQYF.

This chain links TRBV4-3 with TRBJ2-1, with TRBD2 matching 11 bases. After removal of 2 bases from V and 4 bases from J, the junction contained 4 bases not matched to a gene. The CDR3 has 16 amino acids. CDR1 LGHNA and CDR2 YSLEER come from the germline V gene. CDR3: CASSQIAGGSYNEQFF. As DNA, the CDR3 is TGCGCCAGCAGCCAAATAGCGGGAGGGTCGTACAATGAGCAGTTCTTC.

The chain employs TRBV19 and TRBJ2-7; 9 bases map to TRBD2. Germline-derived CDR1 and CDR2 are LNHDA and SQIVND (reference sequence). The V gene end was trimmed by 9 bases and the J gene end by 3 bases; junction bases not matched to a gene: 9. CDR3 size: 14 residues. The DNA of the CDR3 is TGTGCCAGCCGGAGCGAGCGGGGGGACTACGAGCAGTACTTC. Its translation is CASRSERGDYEQYF.

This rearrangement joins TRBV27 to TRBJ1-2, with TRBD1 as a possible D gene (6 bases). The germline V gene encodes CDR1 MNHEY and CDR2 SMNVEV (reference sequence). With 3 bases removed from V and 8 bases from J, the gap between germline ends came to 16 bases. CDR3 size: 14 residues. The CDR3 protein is CASSFSEGGGGYTF. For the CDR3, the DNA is TGTGCCAGCAGTTTTTCCGAGGGGGGTGGAGGCTACACCTTC.

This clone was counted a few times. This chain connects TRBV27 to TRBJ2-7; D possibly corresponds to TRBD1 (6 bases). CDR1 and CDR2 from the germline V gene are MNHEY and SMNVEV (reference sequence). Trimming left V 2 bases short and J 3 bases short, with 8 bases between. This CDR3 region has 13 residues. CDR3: CASSLRTDYEQYF. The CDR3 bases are TGTGCCAGCAGTTTACGGACAGACTACGAGCAGTACTTC.

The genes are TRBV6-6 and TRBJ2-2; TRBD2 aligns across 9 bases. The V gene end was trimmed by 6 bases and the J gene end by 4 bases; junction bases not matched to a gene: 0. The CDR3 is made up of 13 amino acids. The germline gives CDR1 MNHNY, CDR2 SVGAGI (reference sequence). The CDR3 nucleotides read TGTGCCAGCAGGACTAGCGGCACCGGGGAGCTGTTTTTT. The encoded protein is CASRTSGTGELFF.

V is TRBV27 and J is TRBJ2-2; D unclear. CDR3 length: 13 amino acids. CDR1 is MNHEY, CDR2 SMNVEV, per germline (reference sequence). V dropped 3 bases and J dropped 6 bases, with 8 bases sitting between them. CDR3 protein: CASSFRASGELFF. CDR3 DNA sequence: TGTGCCAGCAGTTTTAGGGCGTCCGGGGAGCTGTTTTTT.

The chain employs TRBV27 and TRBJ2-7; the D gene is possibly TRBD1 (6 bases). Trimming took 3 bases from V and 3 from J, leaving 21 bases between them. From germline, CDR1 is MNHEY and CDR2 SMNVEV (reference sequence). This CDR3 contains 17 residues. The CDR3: CASSLALPRTANYEQYF. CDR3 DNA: TGTGCCAGCAGTTTGGCCCTCCCCCGGACAGCCAACTACGAGCAGTACTTC.

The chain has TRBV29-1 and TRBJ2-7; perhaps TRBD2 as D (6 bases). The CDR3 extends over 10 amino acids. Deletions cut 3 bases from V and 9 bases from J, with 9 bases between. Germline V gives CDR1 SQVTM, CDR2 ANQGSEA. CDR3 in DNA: TGCAGCGTTGATCTGGGGGGGCAGTACTTC. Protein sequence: CSVDLGGQYF.

DNA of the CDR3: TGTGCCAGTAGTAGTTTCTCCGGGGAGCTGTTTTTT. It yields the protein CASSSFSGELFF. J is TRBJ2-2 and V is TRBV19; D is unclear. V was cut by 4 bases and J by 6 bases, with 6 bases left in between. The CDR3 sequence is 12 residues long. From germline, CDR1 is LNHDA and CDR2 SQIVND (reference sequence).

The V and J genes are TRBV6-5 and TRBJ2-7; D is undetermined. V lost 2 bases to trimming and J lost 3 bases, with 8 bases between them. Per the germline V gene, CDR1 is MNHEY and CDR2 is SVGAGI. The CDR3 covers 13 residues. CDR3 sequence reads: CASSYTLSYEQYF. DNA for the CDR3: TGTGCCAGCAGTTACACATTGAGCTACGAGCAGTACTTC.

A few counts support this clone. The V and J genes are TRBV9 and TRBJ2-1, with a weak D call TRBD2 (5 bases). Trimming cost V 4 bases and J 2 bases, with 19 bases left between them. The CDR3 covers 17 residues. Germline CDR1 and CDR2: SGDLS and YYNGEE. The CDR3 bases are TGTGCCAGCAGCCCCTCATTTAGCGCGAGAACCTACAATGAGCAGTTCTTC. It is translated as CASSPSFSARTYNEQFF.

The CDR3, as DNA: TGTGCCAGCAGGGGAGCGGGAGAAACAGATACGCAGTATTTT. Encoded protein: CASRGAGETDTQYF. V and J are TRBV6-5 and TRBJ2-3; 8 nucleotides align to TRBD2. The trim removed 6 bases at V and 3 bases at J, leaving 5 bases unmatched. CDR3 length equals 14 residues. Germline V lookup: CDR1 MNHEY, CDR2 SVGAGI.